Listed below are T cell receptor beta chains from one sample, sequenced in a study of cytomegalovirus exposure and HLA in healthy donors. This table comes from immunoSEQ multiplex PCR, and its TCRdb copy is limited to in-frame clones, with some not included. The table lists 150,000 to 200,000 clones, about 87% of them singletons. The sample taken for sequencing was PBMCs. These receptors originate from a woman in her twenties or thirties in good health and CMV-seronegative. Each CDR3 is given with its conserved first and last residue. The D gene is left open where the match is weak. Clone sizes are given selectively: once, few, many, or a class where the clone is expanded.

v_call,j_call,clone_size,d_call,cdr3_aa,cdr3_nt
TRBV5-1,TRBJ2-3,.,.,CASSLAGTDTQYF,TGCGCCAGCAGCTTGGCGGGGACAGATACGCAGTATTTT
TRBV27,TRBJ2-5,.,TRBD2,CASRSGLAGGSQETQYF,TGTGCCAGCAGATCGGGACTAGCGGGGGGGAGTCAAGAGACCCAGTACTTC
TRBV2,TRBJ1-5,.,.,CASSTTGDSNQPQHF,TGTGCCAGCAGTACGACAGGTGATAGCAATCAGCCCCAGCATTTT
TRBV25-1,TRBJ1-1,.,TRBD1,CASSENFRQGLNTEAFF,TGTGCCAGCAGTGAAAACTTCAGACAGGGCCTTAACACTGAAGCTTTCTTT
TRBV5-1,TRBJ2-7,.,.,CANLTRDVGNHYEQYF,TGCGCCAACCTCACCCGGGATGTCGGGAACCACTACGAGCAGTACTTC
TRBV5-1,TRBJ2-1,.,TRBD2,CASSYSAGPAYNEQFF,TGCGCCAGCAGCTACTCAGCGGGGCCGGCCTACAATGAGCAGTTCTTC
TRBV7-6,TRBJ1-1,.,.,CASSLAERGVNTEAFF,TGTGCCAGCAGCTTAGCCGAGCGGGGTGTGAACACTGAAGCTTTCTTT
TRBV2,TRBJ1-5,.,TRBD1,CASRTGGGNQPQHF,TGTGCCAGCAGGACAGGGGGGGGCAATCAGCCCCAGCATTTT
TRBV5-1,TRBJ2-7,.,TRBD2,CASSLEAGWEQYF,TGCGCCAGCAGCTTGGAAGCGGGGTGGGAGCAGTACTTC
TRBV5-1,TRBJ2-2,.,TRBD2,CASSYPLAGGTGELFF,TGCGCCAGCAGTTACCCACTAGCGGGGGGTACCGGGGAGCTGTTTTTT
TRBV18,TRBJ2-2,.,.,CASSLRQDTNTGELFF,TGTGCCAGCTCACTTAGACAGGATACGAACACCGGGGAGCTGTTTTTT
TRBV30,TRBJ1-2,.,.,CAWSERGNYGYTF,TGTGCCTGGAGTGAGCGGGGGAACTATGGCTACACCTTC
TRBV5-1,TRBJ2-2,once,.,CASSPLMNTGELFF,TGCGCCAGCAGCCCTCTTATGAACACCGGGGAGCTGTTTTTT
TRBV7-9,TRBJ1-5,.,.,CASSVDSQPQHF,TGTGCCAGCAGCGTTGACAGTCAGCCCCAGCATTTT
TRBV4-2,TRBJ2-1,.,TRBD2,CASSQRGALSYNEQFF,TGTGCCAGCAGCCAGCGGGGGGCCCTTTCCTACAATGAGCAGTTCTTC
TRBV5-4,TRBJ2-2,.,TRBD2,CASSSASGGATGELFF,TGTGCCAGCAGCTCGGCTAGCGGGGGGGCCACAGGGGAGCTGTTTTTT
TRBV30,TRBJ1-2,.,.,CAWSVVRGFDGYTF,TGTGCCTGGAGTGTTGTCAGGGGTTTCGATGGCTACACCTTC
TRBV5-8,TRBJ2-5,.,TRBD1,CASSFGQAEETQYF,TGTGCCAGCAGCTTCGGACAGGCCGAAGAGACCCAGTACTTC
TRBV5-4,TRBJ1-2,.,.,CASSLAGEVYGYTF,TGTGCCAGCAGCTTGGCCGGGGAGGTCTATGGCTACACCTTC